The entry that follows covers one T cell receptor (beta chain) sequence. Repertoires were generated with immunoSEQ multiplex PCR, while TCRdb's copy carries only in-frame clones and drops some. The repertoire holds hundreds of thousands of clones, with around 89% as singletons. This sample is part of a study of blood T cell repertoires in COVID-19. Study information: Sources were T cells, B-cell-depleted T cells, or PBMCs; the material itself was cDNA or gDNA.

Participant ages covered about 18 to 95 years across around 22 US areas. Participant-reported clinical history was the basis for cohort assignment. Either two negative PCRs, clearance, or symptom resolution qualified Cohort 3 donors as recovered. The junction had 12 bases not matched to a gene; V was cut back by 6 bases and J by 0 bases. There are 16 residues in the CDR3. Germline CDR1 is SQVTM and CDR2 is ANQGSEA. This TCR came from a woman between 40 and 55 years old who had recovered from COVID-19. The chain employs TRBV29-1 and TRBJ2-3; 7 bases align to TRBD2. The sequencing sample was made of PBMCs or T cells enriched from blood (not recorded which). The CDR3 spells CSVPPMGGVSTDTQYF. CDR3 bases: TGCAGCGTCCCCCCGATGGGGGGGGTAAGCACAGATACGCAGTATTTT.